The source of this T cell receptor beta chain is a study of blood T cell repertoires in COVID-19. At the level of the study: Sites in the United States, Italy and Spain provided acute and convalescent COVID-19 samples. Sources were T cells, B-cell-depleted T cells, or PBMCs; the material itself was cDNA or gDNA.

Methods used by the authors: Amplification with reference gene primers provided the estimates of nucleated cell counts. The protocol was immunoSEQ multiplex PCR, while the TCRdb copy is restricted to in-frame clones and leaves out a portion. D and trimming come from the DNA, and the V and J calls and clone size come from that table. The data contain tens of thousands of clones, around 90% of them singletons. CDR1 KGHSH and CDR2 LQKENI come from the germline V gene. This CDR3 has 15 amino acids. J lost 5 bases, V lost 3 bases, and 9 bases had no gene match. V usage is TRBV18 and J usage is TRBJ2-5, with TRBD2 matching over 7 bases. Sequences were obtained from peripheral blood. The TCR sequence derives from a human donor in a cohort sampled during active COVID-19. CDR3 region: CASSPASGGRETQYF. The DNA for the CDR3 is TGTGCCAGCTCACCCGCTAGCGGCGGCAGGGAGACCCAGTACTTC.